This TCR beta chain was identified in a study of blood T cell repertoires in COVID-19. Assay: immunoSEQ multiplex PCR; the TCRdb copy retains only in-frame clones and omits some. The repertoire holds around 200,000 clones, more than 85% seen once, with 5.5% to 8.5% in the top ten. CDR3 length: 16 residues. Germline V gives CDR1 SGHRS, CDR2 YFSETQ. Between the trimmed V and J ends, which lost 7 bases and 7 bases, there was a span of 24 bases. The chain links TRBV5-1 to TRBJ2-1, with a possible D match to TRBD2 (5 bases). Sequencing was carried out using peripheral blood. This TCR derives from a woman older than 75 in a cohort sampled during active or convalescent COVID-19. The CDR3, as DNA: TGCGCCAGCCGAAATCCGACGGGGTACCTTCGTAATGAGCAGTTCTTC. Amino acids: CASRNPTGYLRNEQFF.